This TCR beta chain was profiled in a study of response to subunit inactivated influenza vaccine. Findings and caveats of the study: It was suggested by the authors that few new T cells are recruited by each seasonal influenza vaccination.

This clonotype has just a few counts. Its antigen is not identified. V shed 6 bases and J shed 5 bases, with 14 bases lying between them. Per germline, CDR1 MNHEY and CDR2 SVGEGT. The CDR3 contains 14 residues. TCRdb passed the RT-PCR reads through MiXCR, listing each CDR3 protein once. This sample has roughly 790,000 distinct CDR3 sequences, with approximately 22% found just once. This receptor was identified in a man aged 45-60 years who received an inactivated influenza vaccine. The chain is built from TRBV6-2 or TRBV6-3 and TRBJ1-5; possible D gene TRBD1, 6 bases. This sample comprised PBMCs from blood, obtained more than 4 days after vaccination. CDR3 DNA: TGTGCCAGCAGGGGCACAGGGCCTCATCAGCCCCAGCATTTT. This encodes CASRGTGPHQPQHF.